These 26 T cell receptor beta chains came from one sample sequenced in a study of OX40 agonist ivuxolimab in advanced cancers. Measured with immunoSEQ multiplex PCR; TCRdb has only the in-frame clones, and not every one. Here the sample spans approximately 46,000 clones, around nine tenths being singletons. The sequencing here drew on CD4+ or CD8+ T cells sorted from blood, taken in a trial of the OX40 agonist ivuxolimab. These receptors all stem from an adult with an advanced solid tumor such as melanoma, head and neck, liver or kidney cancer.

This clone was seen a single time. The chain links TRBV9 to TRBJ1-3, with no clear D. CDR1 is SGDLS and CDR2 is YYNGEE in the germline V gene. Trimming took off 7 bases at V and 3 bases at J, with 14 bases between the two ends. The CDR3 sequence is 14 residues long. CDR3 bases: TGTGCCAGCGAGGACGTCATCGGTGGAAACACCATATATTTT. It codes for CASEDVIGGNTIYF. Using reference TRBV9 and TRBJ1-3 for the parts outside the CDR3, the full variable domain is DSGVTQTPKHLITATGQRVTLRCSPRSGDLSVYWYQQSLDQGLQFLIQYYNGEERAKGNILERFSAQQFPDLHSELNLSSLELGDSALYFCASEDVIGGNTIYFGEGSWLTVV.

This clone was observed once. J is TRBJ2-7 and V is TRBV7-9; a possible D gene is TRBD1 (6 bases). The CDR3 loop spans 16 amino acids. The V end was cut by 3 bases, the J end by 6 bases, with 21 bases between. Germline values: CDR1 SEHNR, CDR2 FQNEAQ (reference sequence). The CDR3 loop is CASSLYGETGSSEQYF. The CDR3 nucleotides are TGTGCCAGCAGCTTGTATGGAGAGACAGGCAGCTCCGAGCAGTACTTC.

The J gene is TRBJ2-7, the V gene TRBV18, with 12 nucleotides matching TRBD2. After removal of 1 base from V and 2 bases from J, the junction contained 3 bases not matched to a gene. Germline V CDR1 and CDR2: KGHSH, LQKENI. The CDR3 extends over 16 amino acids. The CDR3 spells CASSPRRLAGAYEQYF. The CDR3 DNA sequence: TGTGCCAGCTCACCACGTCGACTAGCGGGAGCCTACGAGCAGTACTTC. The variable domain in full, completed from reference TRBV18 and TRBJ2-7, reads NAGVMQNPRHLVRRRGQEARLRCSPMKGHSHVYWYRQLPEEGLKFMVYLQKENIIDESGMPKERFSAEFPKEGPSILRIQQVVRGDSAAYFCASSPRRLAGAYEQYFGPGTRLTVT.

The chain carries TRBV13 and TRBJ2-3; D call uncertain. Deletions cut 3 bases from V and 1 base from J, with 8 bases between. The CDR3 consists of 14 residues. Per germline, CDR1 PRHDT and CDR2 FYEKMQ (reference sequence). The CDR3 DNA follows: TGTGCCAGCAGCTTCGCCGAACGCACAGATACGCAGTATTTT. Translated: CASSFAERTDTQYF.

The rearrangement uses TRBV29-1 and TRBJ1-2; the match to TRBD1 covers 8 bases. Germline CDR1 is SQVTM and CDR2 is ANQGSEA. V was clipped by 2 bases and J by 7 bases; unmatched bases: 6. This CDR3 contains 13 residues. The CDR3 loop is CSVELQGAGGYTF. Written as DNA, the CDR3 is TGCAGCGTTGAATTGCAGGGGGCTGGTGGCTACACCTTC.

This rearrangement joins TRBV28 to TRBJ2-4; TRBD1 agrees at 7 bases. The CDR3 is 16 amino acids. V gave up 4 bases and J gave up 0 bases; unmatched junction bases: 6. Germline CDR1 reads MDHEN; CDR2 reads SYDVKM. The CDR3 loop is CASSSGTELAKNIQYF. For the CDR3, the DNA is TGTGCCAGCAGTTCCGGGACAGAATTAGCCAAAAACATTCAGTACTTC.

The rearrangement joins TRBV7-9 to TRBJ2-1; 7 nucleotides agree with TRBD2. This CDR3 region has 16 residues. Germline trimming cut 5 bases from V and 6 bases from J; bases unmatched to any gene: 13. CDR1 is SEHNR and CDR2 is FQNEAQ in the germline V gene (reference sequence). The CDR3 DNA sequence: TGTGCCAGCAGCCCCCCGGGGGGAGGGTCTCGCAATGAGCAGTTCTTC. Protein product: CASSPPGGGSRNEQFF. Complete variable domain (other parts from reference TRBV7-9 and TRBJ2-1): DTGVSQNPRHKITKRGQNVTFRCDPISEHNRLYWYRQTLGQGPEFLTYFQNEAQLEKSRLLSDRFSAERPKGSFSTLEIQRTEQGDSAMYLCASSPPGGGSRNEQFFGPGTRLTVL.

Only a few counts were recorded for this clone. One end of the junction does not line up with germline, which may come from a read error. Other DNA sequences within the sample encode an identical CDR3. The V call is TRBV7-7, the J call TRBJ2-7; TRBD1 matches at 12 bases. The CDR3 contains 14 residues. Germline V gene lookup returns CDR1 SSHAT and CDR2 FNYEAQ (reference sequence). In DNA, the CDR3 is TGTGCTAGCAGCCCCGGGACAGGGGGCGGCGAGCAGTACTTC. Protein sequence: CASSPGTGGGEQYF.

The V call is TRBV7-6, the J call TRBJ2-5; D gene uncertain. The germline V and J ends were trimmed by 3 bases and 5 bases, with 10 bases remaining between them. The CDR3 runs to 13 residues. Germline V CDR1 and CDR2: SGHVS, FNYEAQ. CDR3 nucleotide sequence: TGTGCCAGCAGCTTTAATTTGGCGGAGACCCAGTACTTC. It yields the protein CASSFNLAETQYF.

The chain has TRBV10-2 and TRBJ2-1, with TRBD2 as a possible D gene (7 bases). The CDR3 runs 14 residues. Germline CDR1 and CDR2: WSHSY and SAAADI. V lost 2 bases, J lost 5 bases, and 10 bases lay in between. As DNA, the CDR3 is TGCGCCAGCAGTGAGCGGGGGGCCCACAATGAGCAGTTCTTC. This encodes CASSERGAHNEQFF.

This chain links TRBV7-8 with TRBJ2-7, with D perhaps TRBD2 (7 bases). Per germline, CDR1 SGHVS and CDR2 FQNEAQ. V was pared by 3 bases and J by 5 bases, with 14 bases between. The CDR3 loop spans 14 amino acids. Here the CDR3 DNA reads TGTGCCAGCAGCTTCAGTGGGGGGGCAAACGAGCAGTACTTC. The encoded protein is CASSFSGGANEQYF.

The chain recombines TRBV19 with TRBJ2-7, with 7 bases fitting TRBD2. The germline CDR1 and CDR2 sequences are LNHDA and SQIVND (reference sequence). The CDR3 consists of 16 residues. With 3 bases clipped from V and 0 bases from J, the junction kept 8 bases outside the gene matches. The CDR3 sequence is CASSIRRGGISYEQYF. The DNA for the CDR3 is TGTGCCAGTAGTATCCGGCGGGGAGGGATCTCCTACGAGCAGTACTTC.

The chain is built from TRBV7-2 and TRBJ1-1, with TRBD1 as a possible D gene (5 bases). Germline V lookup: CDR1 SGHTA, CDR2 FQGNSA. The CDR3 has 16 amino acids. The V and J ends lost 5 bases and 0 bases respectively, with 16 bases between them. In nucleotides, the CDR3 is TGTGCCAGCAGCCCTTTTGGAGGGACCATGAACACTGAAGCTTTCTTT. This encodes CASSPFGGTMNTEAFF.

This clone was seen only a few times. V gene TRBV5-1 combines with J gene TRBJ1-2; a weak D match, TRBD1 (5 bases). CDR3 length equals 14 residues. Germline values: CDR1 SGHRS, CDR2 YFSETQ. V shed 4 bases and J shed 2 bases, with 12 bases lying between them. The CDR3 bases are TGCGCCAGCAGCGCCAGGGACGGAAACTATGGCTACACCTTC. Amino acid sequence: CASSARDGNYGYTF.

V usage is TRBV27 and J usage is TRBJ2-1; D unresolved. The CDR3 runs to 16 residues. V was clipped by 0 bases and J by 1 base, with 10 bases between them. CDR1 is MNHEY and CDR2 is SMNVEV in the germline V gene (reference sequence). This CDR3 reads CASSLSWKGSYNEQFF. The CDR3 DNA sequence: TGTGCCAGCAGTTTATCGTGGAAAGGGTCCTACAATGAGCAGTTCTTC.

Concerning this clone: At one end, the junction sequence differs from germline, possibly due to a read error. The rearrangement joins TRBV29-1 to TRBJ2-2; TRBD1 aligns across 11 bases. Germline CDR1 and CDR2: SQVTM and ANQGSEA. The CDR3 sequence is 16 residues long. CDR3: CSVEGLGTGGTGELFF. The CDR3 coding sequence is TGCAGCGTCGAAGGATTAGGGACAGGGGGTACCGGGGAGCTGTTTTTT.

As to this clone: The DNA is omitted, as the CDR3 cannot be located on it reliably, and the CDR3 follows TCRdb's listing. V gene TRBV2 combines with J gene TRBJ2-1; the table's D call, TRBD2, has no DNA check behind it. Per the germline V gene, CDR1 is SNHLY and CDR2 is FYNNEI. The CDR3 is 17 residues long, counting both termini. This CDR3 reads CASPRWASGSGGRPGFF.

The J gene is TRBJ1-1, the V gene TRBV2, with D perhaps matching TRBD1 (6 bases). The V gene lost 7 bases and the J gene lost 1 base, with 16 bases spanning the gap. This CDR3 spans 15 amino acids. Germline loops: CDR1 SNHLY, CDR2 FYNNEI. DNA for the CDR3: TGTGCCAGCAACACACCGGGACACCAGAACACTGAAGCTTTCTTT. Its protein product is CASNTPGHQNTEAFF.

This chain connects TRBV6-6 to TRBJ1-1; D is ambiguous. Germline values: CDR1 MNHNY, CDR2 SVGAGI (reference sequence). V lost 4 bases and J lost 5, with 11 bases in between. CDR3 size: 13 residues. This CDR3 is CASSLEDLTEAFF. CDR3 nucleotides: TGTGCCAGCAGTTTGGAGGATTTAACTGAAGCTTTCTTT.

The chain has TRBV27 and TRBJ2-1; D perhaps matches TRBD1 (5 bases). This CDR3 region has 15 residues. Trimming shortened V by 4 bases and J by 7 bases, and 17 bases separated the two germline ends. Germline V gives CDR1 MNHEY, CDR2 SMNVEV (reference sequence). The CDR3 here is CASSSLRHNRNEQFF. The DNA for the CDR3 is TGTGCCAGCAGTTCCCTTCGCCATAACAGGAATGAGCAGTTCTTC.

The CDR3: CASSVNRAHTEAFF. In nucleotides, the CDR3 is TGTGCCAGCAGTGTGAACAGGGCCCACACTGAAGCTTTCTTT. The gene calls are TRBV2 and TRBJ1-1, with D perhaps TRBD1 (6 bases). CDR3 length: 14 residues. Germline CDR1 reads SNHLY; CDR2 reads FYNNEI. The V end lost 4 bases, the J end lost 3 bases, and 12 bases lay between the germline ends.

The CDR3 loop is CASSQDQGDEQFF. As DNA, the CDR3 is TGCGCCAGCAGCCAGGATCAGGGCGATGAGCAGTTCTTC. The rearrangement joins TRBV4-1 to TRBJ2-1, with D tentatively TRBD1 (5 bases). Trimming shortened V by 3 bases and J by 8 bases, and 11 bases separated the two germline ends. Germline CDR1 and CDR2: MGHRA and YSYEKL. This CDR3 contains 13 residues.

The rearrangement links TRBV9 to TRBJ2-1, with D uncertain. Germline-derived CDR1 and CDR2 are SGDLS and YYNGEE. Trimming cost V 5 bases and J 0 bases, with 12 bases left between them. The CDR3 is 15 amino acids. The CDR3 region has the DNA TGTGCCAGCAGTGTGGCCTATAGCTCCTACAATGAGCAGTTCTTC. Its translation: CASSVAYSSYNEQFF.

The V gene is TRBV28, the J gene TRBJ1-4; D is ambiguous. Germline V CDR1 and CDR2: MDHEN, SYDVKM. Trimming took 4 bases from V and 3 from J, leaving 9 bases between them. The CDR3 consists of 14 residues. The CDR3 region is CASSSGFANEKLFF. The CDR3 DNA reads as TGTGCCAGCAGTTCGGGATTTGCTAATGAAAAACTGTTTTTT. Full variable domain (remainder filled in from reference TRBV28 and TRBJ1-4): DVKVTQSSRYLVKRTGEKVFLECVQDMDHENMFWYRQDPGLGLRLIYFSYDVKMKEKGDIPEGYSVSREKKERFSLILESASTNQTSMYLCASSSGFANEKLFFGSGTQLSVL.

This clone was observed a handful of times. The chain couples TRBV9 to TRBJ1-2; D not certain. CDR1 SGDLS and CDR2 YYNGEE come from the germline V gene. The germline V and J ends were trimmed by 7 bases and 4 bases, with 14 bases remaining between them. This CDR3 contains 13 residues. The CDR3 loop is CASSEVYGYGYTF. CDR3 DNA sequence: TGTGCCAGCTCTGAGGTCTATGGCTATGGCTACACCTTC.

V is TRBV6-5 and J is TRBJ1-1, with 11 bases that match TRBD1. This CDR3 is built from 16 residues. Germline V gene lookup returns CDR1 MNHEY and CDR2 SVGAGI. V dropped 2 bases and J dropped 5; count of bases not matched to a gene: 7. CDR3 loop: CASSYGTGGVRTEAFF. CDR3 DNA: TGTGCCAGCAGTTACGGGACAGGGGGGGTTCGGACTGAAGCTTTCTTT.